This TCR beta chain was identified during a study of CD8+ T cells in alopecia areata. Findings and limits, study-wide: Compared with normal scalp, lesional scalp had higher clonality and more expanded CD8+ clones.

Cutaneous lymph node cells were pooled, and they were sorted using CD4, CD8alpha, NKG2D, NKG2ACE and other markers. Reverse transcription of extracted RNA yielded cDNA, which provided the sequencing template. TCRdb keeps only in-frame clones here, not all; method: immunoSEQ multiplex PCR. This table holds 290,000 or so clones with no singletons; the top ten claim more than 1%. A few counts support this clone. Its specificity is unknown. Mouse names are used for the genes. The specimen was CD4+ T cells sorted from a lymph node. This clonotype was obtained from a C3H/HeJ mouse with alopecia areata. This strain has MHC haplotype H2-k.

CDR3 region: CTCSAGDRASTEVFF. The part of the CDR3 DNA that was read is TGCACCTGCAGTGCCGGCGACAGGGCGAGCACA. The V and J genes are TRBV1 and TRBJ1-1, with 7 bases aligning to TRBD1. The read ends 4 residues shy of where the CDR3 ends; the end is completed using the germline J gene. The CDR3 is made up of 15 amino acids. CDR1 is NSQYPW and CDR2 is LRSPGD in the germline V gene (reference sequence). V was clipped by 3 bases and J by 4 bases; unmatched bases: 8.